The rows below give T cell receptor beta chains drawn from one sample of a study of PD-1 blockade in classical Hodgkin lymphoma. Data came from immunoSEQ multiplex PCR; TCRdb stores just in-frame clones and leaves some out. The data contain more than 9,000 clones, 60% to 80% of them singletons. The sequences come from CD4+ T cells from blood, collected before the fourth cycle of nivolumab. Every receptor here comes from a human donor with classical Hodgkin lymphoma. The CDR3 runs from the conserved cysteine through the conserved F or W. Each record gives: CDR3 protein, CDR3 DNA, J gene, clone size, D gene, V gene. D genes are given only for firm matches. Some rows have no size entry. The others give once, few or many, or a class for an expanded clone.

CDR3: CASSISTSGLDTQYF; DNA: TGTGCCAGTAGTATCTCTACTAGCGGCCTAGATACGCAGTATTTT; J: TRBJ2-3; size: -; D: TRBD2; V: TRBV19
CDR3: CASSSRQGPYEQYF; DNA: TGTGCCAGCAGCTCCCGACAGGGGCCCTACGAGCAGTACTTC; J: TRBJ2-7; size: -; D: TRBD1; V: TRBV5-6
CDR3: CASSVWAGLAGTGELFF; DNA: TGTGCCAGCAGCGTATGGGCGGGACTAGCGGGAACCGGGGAGCTGTTTTTT; J: TRBJ2-2; size: -; D: TRBD2; V: TRBV7-2
CDR3: CASSQSDRDTGELFF; DNA: TGCGCCAGCAGCCAATCCGACAGGGACACCGGGGAGCTGTTTTTT; J: TRBJ2-2; size: once; D: TRBD1; V: TRBV4-1
CDR3: CASSPYLDSPLHF; DNA: TGTGCCAGCAGCCCGTATCTGGATTCACCCCTCCACTTT; J: TRBJ1-6; size: once; D: -; V: TRBV7-9
CDR3: CAISEGTGPPYEQYF; DNA: TGTGCCATCAGTGAAGGGACAGGGCCACCCTACGAGCAGTACTTC; J: TRBJ2-7; size: -; D: TRBD1; V: TRBV10-3
CDR3: CASSLWGFSTDTQYF; DNA: TGTGCCAGCAGCTTGTGGGGATTTAGCACAGATACGCAGTATTTT; J: TRBJ2-3; size: once; D: -; V: TRBV5-6
CDR3: CASSYLAGVETQYF; DNA: TGTGCCAGCAGTTACCTAGCGGGAGTGGAGACCCAGTACTTC; J: TRBJ2-5; size: -; D: TRBD2; V: TRBV25-1
CDR3: CAISGQVTYNEQFF; DNA: TGTGCCATCAGTGGACAGGTAACTTACAATGAGCAGTTCTTC; J: TRBJ2-1; size: -; D: -; V: TRBV10-3
CDR3: CASSLSALYGYTF; DNA: TGTGCCAGCAGTTTATCGGCGCTCTATGGCTACACCTTC; J: TRBJ1-2; size: -; D: -; V: TRBV28
CDR3: CASSLSSGVSYEQYF; DNA: TGTGCCAGCAGCTTATCTAGCGGGGTCTCCTACGAGCAGTACTTC; J: TRBJ2-7; size: -; D: TRBD2; V: TRBV7-2
CDR3: CSPRGGYEQYF; DNA: TGCAGCCCCCGAGGGGGCTACGAGCAGTACTTC; J: TRBJ2-7; size: few; D: -; V: TRBV29-1
CDR3: CASSPLGVYEQYF; DNA: TGTGCCAGCAGCCCCCTTGGAGTCTACGAGCAGTACTTC; J: TRBJ2-7; size: -; D: -; V: TRBV5-7
CDR3: CASSTDIYGYTF; DNA: TGTGCCAGCAGCACCGACATATATGGCTACACCTTC; J: TRBJ1-2; size: -; D: -; V: TRBV5-4
CDR3: CASSSRSSYEQYF; DNA: TGTGCCAGCAGCTCCCGGAGCTCCTACGAGCAGTACTTC; J: TRBJ2-7; size: -; D: -; V: TRBV7-6
CDR3: CASSITGAMNTEAFF; DNA: TGTGCCAGTAGTATCACAGGGGCGATGAACACTGAAGCTTTCTTT; J: TRBJ1-1; size: -; D: TRBD1; V: TRBV19
CDR3: CASSVGDNQPQHF; DNA: TGTGCCAGCAGTGTAGGGGACAATCAGCCCCAGCATTTT; J: TRBJ1-5; size: -; D: -; V: TRBV6-6
CDR3: CASSVDPGTSAYEQYF; DNA: TGTGCCAGCAGCGTAGACCCCGGGACTAGTGCCTACGAGCAGTACTTC; J: TRBJ2-7; size: -; D: TRBD2; V: TRBV9
CDR3: CASSQEELRLNTEAFF; DNA: TGTGCCAGCAGCCAAGAGGAGCTACGGCTGAACACTGAAGCTTTCTTT; J: TRBJ1-1; size: -; D: -; V: TRBV16
CDR3: CASNVEGAGQPQHF; DNA: TGTGCCAGCAATGTTGAGGGGGCAGGACAGCCCCAGCATTTT; J: TRBJ1-5; size: -; D: TRBD1; V: TRBV2
CDR3: CASSLLWGRASYEQYF; DNA: TGTGCCAGCAGCTTATTATGGGGAAGGGCTTCCTACGAGCAGTACTTC; J: TRBJ2-7; size: -; D: -; V: TRBV7-2
CDR3: CAPGYMNTEAFF; DNA: TGTGCCCCGGGTTATATGAACACTGAAGCTTTCTTT; J: TRBJ1-1; size: -; D: -; V: TRBV28
CDR3: CASSLGSWYQETQYF; DNA: TGTGCCAGCAGCTTGGGAAGCTGGTACCAAGAGACCCAGTACTTC; J: TRBJ2-5; size: -; D: -; V: TRBV5-6
CDR3: CASSVGLAGRGKETQYF; DNA: TGTGCCAGCAGCGTGGGACTAGCGGGACGCGGGAAAGAGACCCAGTACTTC; J: TRBJ2-5; size: -; D: TRBD2; V: TRBV7-3
CDR3: CASSGRTGRTGELFF; DNA: TGTGCCAGCAGCGGCCGGACAGGGCGGACCGGGGAGCTGTTTTTT; J: TRBJ2-2; size: -; D: TRBD1; V: TRBV5-8
CDR3: CASSSLAGDFYEQYF; DNA: TGTGCCAGTAGTTCTCTAGCGGGAGACTTCTACGAGCAGTACTTC; J: TRBJ2-7; size: -; D: TRBD2; V: TRBV19
CDR3: CASNLQFSSYNEQFF; DNA: TGCGCCAGCAACTTACAGTTCAGCTCCTACAATGAGCAGTTCTTC; J: TRBJ2-1; size: once; D: -; V: TRBV4-1
CDR3: CASSGSDYNEQFF; DNA: TGTGCGAGTAGCGGGAGTGATTACAATGAGCAGTTCTTC; J: TRBJ2-1; size: few; D: TRBD2; V: TRBV28
CDR3: CASSLSGGLDIQYF; DNA: TGTGCCAGTAGCTTATCGGGGGGGCTCGACATTCAGTACTTC; J: TRBJ2-4; size: -; D: TRBD2; V: TRBV5-6
CDR3: CASFPGGTSGNTIYF; DNA: TGTGCCAGTTTCCCCGGCGGGACCTCTGGAAACACCATATATTTT; J: TRBJ1-3; size: medium-sized; D: -; V: TRBV19
CDR3: CASSYGTSGYEQFF; DNA: TGTGCCAGCAGCTATGGGACTAGCGGGTATGAGCAGTTCTTC; J: TRBJ2-1; size: medium-sized; D: TRBD2; V: TRBV11-3
CDR3: CASSRTSGTPSSTDTQYF; DNA: TGTGCCAGCAGCCGGACTAGCGGGACACCCTCTAGCACAGATACGCAGTATTTT; J: TRBJ2-3; size: few; D: TRBD2; V: TRBV7-9
CDR3: CASSPDRGNYGYTF; DNA: TGTGCCAGCAGTCCGGACAGGGGGAACTATGGCTACACCTTC; J: TRBJ1-2; size: -; D: TRBD1; V: TRBV6-1
CDR3: CASSSRTGGTEAFF; DNA: TGTGCCAGCAGCTCCCGGACAGGGGGAACTGAAGCTTTCTTT; J: TRBJ1-1; size: large; D: TRBD1; V: TRBV7-2
CDR3: CASSPSSGRDRYTQYF; DNA: TGCGCCAGCAGCCCAAGTAGCGGGAGGGACCGATATACGCAGTATTTT; J: TRBJ2-3; size: -; D: TRBD2; V: TRBV4-1
CDR3: CATSQGAGGYTF; DNA: TGTGCCACCTCTCAGGGGGCCGGTGGCTACACCTTC; J: TRBJ1-2; size: few; D: TRBD1; V: TRBV6-5
CDR3: CASSRPGTGELFF; DNA: TGCGCCAGCAGCCGGCCGGGGACCGGGGAGCTGTTTTTT; J: TRBJ2-2; size: few; D: -; V: TRBV4-1
CDR3: CATSSSVGALSSYEQYF; DNA: TGTGCCACCAGCAGCTCAGTAGGGGCGCTTAGCTCCTACGAGCAGTACTTC; J: TRBJ2-7; size: -; D: -; V: TRBV15
CDR3: CASSLITGTGYRGYTF; DNA: TGCGCCAGCAGCCTCATTACCGGGACAGGGTATCGGGGCTACACCTTC; J: TRBJ1-2; size: few; D: TRBD1; V: TRBV5-1
CDR3: CASSSGQGETGELFF; DNA: TGTGCCAGCAGTTCCGGACAGGGGGAAACCGGGGAGCTGTTTTTT; J: TRBJ2-2; size: -; D: TRBD1; V: TRBV28
CDR3: CASRNPGQTFFGELFF; DNA: TGTGCCAGCAGAAACCCGGGACAGACATTTTTCGGGGAGCTGTTTTTT; J: TRBJ2-2; size: few; D: TRBD1; V: TRBV28
CDR3: CASSLGTVYEQYF; DNA: TGTGCCAGCAGCTTGGGGACTGTCTACGAGCAGTACTTC; J: TRBJ2-7; size: few; D: -; V: TRBV5-6
CDR3: CASSMRGQGYNEQFF; DNA: TGTGCCAGCAGCATGCGCGGACAGGGGTACAATGAGCAGTTCTTC; J: TRBJ2-1; size: -; D: TRBD1; V: TRBV9
CDR3: CASSPKAGGRQPQHF; DNA: TGTGCCAGCAGTCCAAAAGCAGGGGGCCGTCAGCCCCAGCATTTT; J: TRBJ1-5; size: -; D: TRBD1; V: TRBV6-5
CDR3: CASSLSPSGQETQYF; DNA: TGTGCCAGCAGCTTGTCTCCTAGCGGGCAAGAGACCCAGTACTTC; J: TRBJ2-5; size: -; D: TRBD2; V: TRBV5-4
CDR3: CASSQEISLGETQYF; DNA: TGTGCCAGCTCTCAAGAAATATCCTTGGGGGAGACCCAGTACTTC; J: TRBJ2-5; size: -; D: -; V: TRBV18
CDR3: CASSPGTTTYEQYF; DNA: TGTGCCAGCAGCCCCGGTACAACCACCTACGAGCAGTACTTC; J: TRBJ2-7; size: -; D: -; V: TRBV28
CDR3: CASSLLAGANEQFF; DNA: TGCGCCAGCAGCTTGCTAGCGGGGGCCAATGAGCAGTTCTTC; J: TRBJ2-1; size: -; D: TRBD2; V: TRBV5-1
CDR3: CASSPGPAGREQYF; DNA: TGTGCCAGCAGCCCAGGACCTGCAGGGCGGGAGCAGTACTTC; J: TRBJ2-7; size: -; D: -; V: TRBV4-2
CDR3: CASSARQASNEKLFF; DNA: TGTGCCAGCAGTGCCAGACAGGCCTCTAATGAAAAACTGTTTTTT; J: TRBJ1-4; size: -; D: -; V: TRBV2
CDR3: CASSPGTLNTEAFF; DNA: TGTGCCAGTAGTCCCGGGACTCTGAACACTGAAGCTTTCTTT; J: TRBJ1-1; size: few; D: -; V: TRBV19
CDR3: CASSQAPGRGDNYGYTF; DNA: TGCGCCAGCAGCCAAGCGCCCGGACGAGGGGATAACTATGGCTACACCTTC; J: TRBJ1-2; size: -; D: -; V: TRBV4-1
CDR3: CASKWGDQPQHF; DNA: TGTGCCAGCAAATGGGGGGATCAGCCCCAGCATTTT; J: TRBJ1-5; size: few; D: -; V: TRBV27
CDR3: CASSPPGLAGAGELFF; DNA: TGTGCCAGCTCCCCTCCGGGACTAGCGGGCGCCGGGGAGCTGTTTTTT; J: TRBJ2-2; size: -; D: TRBD2; V: TRBV18
CDR3: CASSLASTGVDEQYF; DNA: TGCGCCAGCAGCTTGGCCAGCACAGGAGTCGACGAGCAGTACTTC; J: TRBJ2-7; size: -; D: -; V: TRBV5-1
CDR3: CASRLTGANEKLFF; DNA: TGTGCCAGCAGGCTGACAGGGGCTAATGAAAAACTGTTTTTT; J: TRBJ1-4; size: -; D: TRBD1; V: TRBV6-1
CDR3: CASSAQGTDEAFF; DNA: TGCGCCAGCAGCGCCCAGGGAACCGATGAAGCTTTCTTT; J: TRBJ1-1; size: -; D: -; V: TRBV5-1